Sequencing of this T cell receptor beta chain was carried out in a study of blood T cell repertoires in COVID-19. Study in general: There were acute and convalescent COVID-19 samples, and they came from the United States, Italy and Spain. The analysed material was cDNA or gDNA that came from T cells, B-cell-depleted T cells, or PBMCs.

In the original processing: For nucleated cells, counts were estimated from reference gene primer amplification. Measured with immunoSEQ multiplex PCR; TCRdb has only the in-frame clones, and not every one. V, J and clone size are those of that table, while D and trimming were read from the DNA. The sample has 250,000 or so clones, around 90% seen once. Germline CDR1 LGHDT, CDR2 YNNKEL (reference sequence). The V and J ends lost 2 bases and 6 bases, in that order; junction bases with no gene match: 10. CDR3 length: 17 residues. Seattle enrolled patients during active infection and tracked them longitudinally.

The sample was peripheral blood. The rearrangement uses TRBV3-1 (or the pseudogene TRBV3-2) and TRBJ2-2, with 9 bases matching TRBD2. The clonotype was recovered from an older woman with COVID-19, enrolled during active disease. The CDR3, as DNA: TGTGCCAGCAGCCAACTGCGGCGGGAGGGCGTCGCCGGGGAGCTGTTTTTT. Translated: CASSQLRREGVAGELFF.